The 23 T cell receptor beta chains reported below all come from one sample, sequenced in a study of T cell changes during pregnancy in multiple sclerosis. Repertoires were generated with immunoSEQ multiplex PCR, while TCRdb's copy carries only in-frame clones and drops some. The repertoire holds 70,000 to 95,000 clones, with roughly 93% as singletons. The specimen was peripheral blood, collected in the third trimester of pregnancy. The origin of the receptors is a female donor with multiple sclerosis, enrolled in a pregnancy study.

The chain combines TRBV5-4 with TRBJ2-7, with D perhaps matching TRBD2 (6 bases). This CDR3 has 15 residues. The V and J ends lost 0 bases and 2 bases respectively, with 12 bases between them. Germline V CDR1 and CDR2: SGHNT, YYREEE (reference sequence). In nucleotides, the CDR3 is TGTGCCAGCAGCTTGGCCGGTCTAGCGACCTACGAGCAGTACTTC. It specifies CASSLAGLATYEQYF.

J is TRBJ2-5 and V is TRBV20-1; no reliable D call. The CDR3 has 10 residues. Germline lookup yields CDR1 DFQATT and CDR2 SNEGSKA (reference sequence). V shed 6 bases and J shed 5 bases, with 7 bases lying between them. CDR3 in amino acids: CSAPVETQYF. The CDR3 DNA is TGCAGTGCCCCCGTGGAGACCCAGTACTTC.

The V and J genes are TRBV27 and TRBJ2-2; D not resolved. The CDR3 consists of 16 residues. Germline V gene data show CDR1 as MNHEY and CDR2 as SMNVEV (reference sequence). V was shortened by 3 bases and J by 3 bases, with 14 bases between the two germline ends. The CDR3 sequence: CASSFFAPRDTGELFF. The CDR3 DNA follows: TGTGCCAGCAGTTTTTTTGCACCCCGGGACACCGGGGAGCTGTTTTTT.

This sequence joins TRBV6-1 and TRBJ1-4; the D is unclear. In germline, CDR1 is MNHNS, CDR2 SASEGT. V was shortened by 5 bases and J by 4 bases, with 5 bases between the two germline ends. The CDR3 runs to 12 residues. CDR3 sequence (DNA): TGTGCCAGCAGTCCCCTTAATGAAAAACTGTTTTTT. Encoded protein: CASSPLNEKLFF.

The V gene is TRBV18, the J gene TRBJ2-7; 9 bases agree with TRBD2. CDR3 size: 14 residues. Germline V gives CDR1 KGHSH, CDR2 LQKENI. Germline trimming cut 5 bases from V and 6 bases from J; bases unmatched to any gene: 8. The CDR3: CASSRAGGYGEQYF. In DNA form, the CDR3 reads TGTGCCAGCTCAAGGGCGGGAGGGTACGGCGAGCAGTACTTC.

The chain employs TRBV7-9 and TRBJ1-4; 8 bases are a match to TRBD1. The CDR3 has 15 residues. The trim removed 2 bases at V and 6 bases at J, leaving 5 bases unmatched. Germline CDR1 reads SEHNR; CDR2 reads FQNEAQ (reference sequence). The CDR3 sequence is CASSLSRGRDEKLFF. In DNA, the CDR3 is TGTGCCAGCAGCTTAAGCAGGGGGCGCGATGAAAAACTGTTTTTT.

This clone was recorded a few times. In DNA form, the CDR3 reads TGTGCCAGCGCCGCAGGGAGGCACGAGCAGTACTTC. Translating gives CASAAGRHEQYF. The chain couples TRBV7-9 to TRBJ2-7; D is possibly TRBD2 (6 bases). The CDR3 has 12 residues. The germline V gene encodes CDR1 SEHNR and CDR2 FQNEAQ (reference sequence). V was trimmed by 8 bases and J by 5 bases, leaving 13 bases between them.

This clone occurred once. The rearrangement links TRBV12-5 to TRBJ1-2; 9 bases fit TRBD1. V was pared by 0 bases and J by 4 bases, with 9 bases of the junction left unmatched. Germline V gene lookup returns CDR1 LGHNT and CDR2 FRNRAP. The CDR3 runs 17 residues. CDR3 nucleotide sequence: TGTGCTAGTGGTTTGGTAGATCCGGGACAGGGTAGCTATGGCTACACCTTC. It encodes CASGLVDPGQGSYGYTF.

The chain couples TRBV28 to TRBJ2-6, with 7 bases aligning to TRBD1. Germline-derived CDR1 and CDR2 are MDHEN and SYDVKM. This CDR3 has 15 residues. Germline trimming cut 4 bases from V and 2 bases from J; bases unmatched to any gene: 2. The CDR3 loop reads CASSSDRAGANVLTF. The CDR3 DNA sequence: TGTGCCAGCAGTTCCGACAGGGCTGGGGCCAACGTCCTGACTTTC.

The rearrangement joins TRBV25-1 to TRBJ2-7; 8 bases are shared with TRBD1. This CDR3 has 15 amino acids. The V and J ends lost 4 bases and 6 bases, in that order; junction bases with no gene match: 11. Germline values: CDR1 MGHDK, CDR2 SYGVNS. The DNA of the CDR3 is TGTGCCAGCAGTGCCACCCAGGGGGCCTGGGGCGAGCAGTACTTC. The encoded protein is CASSATQGAWGEQYF.

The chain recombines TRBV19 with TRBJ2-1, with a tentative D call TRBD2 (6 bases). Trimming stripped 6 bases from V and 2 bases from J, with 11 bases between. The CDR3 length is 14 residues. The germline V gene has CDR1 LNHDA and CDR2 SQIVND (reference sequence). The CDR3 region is CASRSERAYNEQFF. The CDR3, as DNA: TGTGCCAGTAGATCCGAGCGGGCCTACAATGAGCAGTTCTTC.

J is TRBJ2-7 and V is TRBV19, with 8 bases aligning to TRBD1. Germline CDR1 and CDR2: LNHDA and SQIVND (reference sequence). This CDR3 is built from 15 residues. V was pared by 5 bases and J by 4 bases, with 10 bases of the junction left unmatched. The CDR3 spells CASSRRTGKRYEQYF. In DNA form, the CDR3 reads TGTGCCAGTAGTCGTAGGACAGGGAAGCGTTACGAGCAGTACTTC.

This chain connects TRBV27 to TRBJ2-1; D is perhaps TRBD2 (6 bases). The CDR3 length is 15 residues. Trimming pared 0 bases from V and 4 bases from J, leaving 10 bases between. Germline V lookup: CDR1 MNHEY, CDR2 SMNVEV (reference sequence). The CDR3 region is CASSLSRRGYNEQFF. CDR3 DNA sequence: TGTGCCAGCAGTTTATCAAGACGGGGGTACAATGAGCAGTTCTTC.

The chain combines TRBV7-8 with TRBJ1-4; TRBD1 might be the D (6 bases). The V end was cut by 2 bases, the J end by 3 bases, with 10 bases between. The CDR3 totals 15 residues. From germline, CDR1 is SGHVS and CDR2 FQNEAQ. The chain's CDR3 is CASSLSGTSNEKLFF. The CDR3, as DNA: TGTGCCAGCAGCTTATCAGGGACATCTAATGAAAAACTGTTTTTT.

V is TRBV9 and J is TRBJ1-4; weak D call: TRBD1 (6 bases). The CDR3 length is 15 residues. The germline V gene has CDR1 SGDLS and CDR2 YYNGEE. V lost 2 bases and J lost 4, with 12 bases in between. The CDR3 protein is CASSVTTGINEKLFF. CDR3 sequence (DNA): TGTGCCAGCAGCGTGACTACAGGGATTAATGAAAAACTGTTTTTT.

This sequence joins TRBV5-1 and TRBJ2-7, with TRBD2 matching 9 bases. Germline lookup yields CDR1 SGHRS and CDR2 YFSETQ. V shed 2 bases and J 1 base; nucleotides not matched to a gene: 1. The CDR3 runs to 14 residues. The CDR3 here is CASSFLAGSYEQYF. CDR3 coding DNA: TGCGCCAGCAGCTTCCTAGCGGGGTCCTACGAGCAGTACTTC. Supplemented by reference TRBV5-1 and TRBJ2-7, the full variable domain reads KAGVTQTPRYLIKTRGQQVTLSCSPISGHRSVSWYQQTPGQGLQFLFEYFSETQRNKGNFPGRFSGRQFSNSRSEMNVSTLELGDSALYLCASSFLAGSYEQYFGPGTRLTVT.

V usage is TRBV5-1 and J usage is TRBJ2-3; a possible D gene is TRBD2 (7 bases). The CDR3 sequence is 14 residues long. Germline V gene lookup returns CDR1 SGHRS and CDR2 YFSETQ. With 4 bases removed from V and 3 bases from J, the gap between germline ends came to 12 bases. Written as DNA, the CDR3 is TGCGCCAGCAGCAGGGGGGGGGAAACAGATACGCAGTATTTT. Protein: CASSRGGETDTQYF. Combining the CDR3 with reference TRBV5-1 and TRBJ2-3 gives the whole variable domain KAGVTQTPRYLIKTRGQQVTLSCSPISGHRSVSWYQQTPGQGLQFLFEYFSETQRNKGNFPGRFSGRQFSNSRSEMNVSTLELGDSALYLCASSRGGETDTQYFGPGTRLTVL.

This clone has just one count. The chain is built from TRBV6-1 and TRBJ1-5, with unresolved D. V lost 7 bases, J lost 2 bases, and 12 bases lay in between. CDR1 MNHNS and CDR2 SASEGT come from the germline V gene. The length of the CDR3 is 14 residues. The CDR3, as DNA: TGTGCCAGCATTACGGATGGAGGCAATCAGCCCCAGCATTTT. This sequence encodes CASITDGGNQPQHF.

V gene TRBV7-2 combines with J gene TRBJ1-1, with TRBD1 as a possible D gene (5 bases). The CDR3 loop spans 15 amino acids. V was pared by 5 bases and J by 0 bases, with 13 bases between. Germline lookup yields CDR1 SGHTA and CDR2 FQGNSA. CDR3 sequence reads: CASSGIPGVNTEAFF. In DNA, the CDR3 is TGTGCCAGCAGCGGAATACCGGGGGTGAACACTGAAGCTTTCTTT.

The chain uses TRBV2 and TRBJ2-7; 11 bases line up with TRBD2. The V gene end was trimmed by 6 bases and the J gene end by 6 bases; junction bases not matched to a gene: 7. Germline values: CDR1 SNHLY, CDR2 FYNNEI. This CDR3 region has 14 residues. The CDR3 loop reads CASSLLAGEGEQYF. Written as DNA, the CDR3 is TGTGCCAGCAGCCTACTAGCGGGAGAAGGCGAGCAGTACTTC.

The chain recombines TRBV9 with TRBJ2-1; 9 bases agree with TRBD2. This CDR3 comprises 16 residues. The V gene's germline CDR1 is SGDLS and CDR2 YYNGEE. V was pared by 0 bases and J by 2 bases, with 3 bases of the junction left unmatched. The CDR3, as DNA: TGTGCCAGCAGCGTAGACCGGACTAGCGCCTACAATGAGCAGTTCTTC. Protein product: CASSVDRTSAYNEQFF.

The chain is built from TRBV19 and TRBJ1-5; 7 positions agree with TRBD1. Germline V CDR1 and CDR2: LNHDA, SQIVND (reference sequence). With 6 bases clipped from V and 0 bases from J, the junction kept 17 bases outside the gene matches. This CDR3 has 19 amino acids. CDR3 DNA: TGTGCCAGTAGGGATTACCTCGGACAGGCCTTTTATAGCAATCAGCCCCAGCATTTT. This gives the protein CASRDYLGQAFYSNQPQHF.

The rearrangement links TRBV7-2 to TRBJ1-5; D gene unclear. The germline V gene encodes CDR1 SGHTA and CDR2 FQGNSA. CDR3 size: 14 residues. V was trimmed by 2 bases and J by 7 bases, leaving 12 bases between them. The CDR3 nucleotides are TGTGCCAGCAGCTTAAAAGGAGCCAACCAGCCCCAGCATTTT. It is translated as CASSLKGANQPQHF.